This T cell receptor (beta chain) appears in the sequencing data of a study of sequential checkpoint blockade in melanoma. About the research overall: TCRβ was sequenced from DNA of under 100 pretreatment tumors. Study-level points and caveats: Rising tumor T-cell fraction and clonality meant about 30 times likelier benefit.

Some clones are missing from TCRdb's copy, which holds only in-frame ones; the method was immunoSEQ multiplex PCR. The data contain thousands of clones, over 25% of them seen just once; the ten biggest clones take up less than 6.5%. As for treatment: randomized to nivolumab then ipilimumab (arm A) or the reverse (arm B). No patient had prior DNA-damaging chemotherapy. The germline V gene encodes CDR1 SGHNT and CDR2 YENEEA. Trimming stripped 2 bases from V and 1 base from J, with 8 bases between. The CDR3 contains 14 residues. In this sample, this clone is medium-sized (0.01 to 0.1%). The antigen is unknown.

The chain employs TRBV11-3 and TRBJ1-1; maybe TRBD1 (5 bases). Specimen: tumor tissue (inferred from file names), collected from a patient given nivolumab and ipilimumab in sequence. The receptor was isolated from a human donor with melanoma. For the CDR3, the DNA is TGTGCCAGCAGCTTAAATCAGGGGAACACTGAAGCTTTCTTT. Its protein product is CASSLNQGNTEAFF. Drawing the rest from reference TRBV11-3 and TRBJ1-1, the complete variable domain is EAGVVQSPRYKIIEKKQPVAFWCNPISGHNTLYWYLQNLGQGPELLIRYENEEAVDDSQLPKDRFSAERLKGVDSTLKIQPAELGDSAVYLCASSLNQGNTEAFFGQGTRLTVV.